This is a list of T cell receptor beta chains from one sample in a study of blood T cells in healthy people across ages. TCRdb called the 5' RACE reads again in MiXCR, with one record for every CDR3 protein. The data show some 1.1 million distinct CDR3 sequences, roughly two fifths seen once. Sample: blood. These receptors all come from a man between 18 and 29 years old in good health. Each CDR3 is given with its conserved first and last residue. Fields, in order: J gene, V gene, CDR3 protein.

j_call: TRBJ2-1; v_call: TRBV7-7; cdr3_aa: CACSSGTNNEQFF
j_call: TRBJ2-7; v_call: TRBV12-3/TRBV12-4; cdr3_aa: CAAGQGLYEQYF
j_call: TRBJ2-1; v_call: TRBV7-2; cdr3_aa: CASSRKASGGELYNEKFF
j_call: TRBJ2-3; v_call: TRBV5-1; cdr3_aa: CASGQGQERADTQYF
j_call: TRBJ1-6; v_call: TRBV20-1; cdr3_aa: CSARAGDYNSPLHF
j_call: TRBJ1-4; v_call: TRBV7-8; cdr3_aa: CASSPSRGVEKLFF
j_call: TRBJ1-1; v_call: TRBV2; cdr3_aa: CASGVDRTNTEAFF
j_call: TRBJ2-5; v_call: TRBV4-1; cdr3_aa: CANSQGPASGAYNEQYF
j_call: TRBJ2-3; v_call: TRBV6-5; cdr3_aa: CASSYGARIAQYF
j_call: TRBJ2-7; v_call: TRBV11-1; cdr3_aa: CASSIRDLASGRFYEQYF
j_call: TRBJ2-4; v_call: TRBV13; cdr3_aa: CASSPKTEKNIQYF
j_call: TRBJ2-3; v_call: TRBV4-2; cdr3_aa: CASSQVERGTDTQYF
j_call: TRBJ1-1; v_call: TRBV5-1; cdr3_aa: CASSLVAALNTEAFF
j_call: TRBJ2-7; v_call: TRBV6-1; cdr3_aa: CASSDVAGEQYF
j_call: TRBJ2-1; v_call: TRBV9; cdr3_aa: CASSVATGGWNEQFF
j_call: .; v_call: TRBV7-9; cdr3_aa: CASSPPGLAVYNEQYF
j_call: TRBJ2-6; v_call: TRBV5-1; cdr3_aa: CASSEQPGTGANVLTF
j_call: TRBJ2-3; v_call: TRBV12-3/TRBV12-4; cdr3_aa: CASSPGTWTDTQYF
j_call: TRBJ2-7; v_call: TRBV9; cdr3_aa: CASSATGGAIYEQYF
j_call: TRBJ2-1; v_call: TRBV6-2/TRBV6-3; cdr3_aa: CASRRQILYNEQFF
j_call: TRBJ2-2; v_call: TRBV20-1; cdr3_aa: CSARPGQGSNTGELFF
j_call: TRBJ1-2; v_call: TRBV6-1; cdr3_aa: CAGEGFTRGYTF
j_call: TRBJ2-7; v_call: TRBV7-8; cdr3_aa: CASFEGGANEQYF
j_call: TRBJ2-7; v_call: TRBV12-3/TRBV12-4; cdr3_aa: CASSPGLAGVFTNYEQYF
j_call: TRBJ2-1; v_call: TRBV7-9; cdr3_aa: CASSPPGGMGLNEQFF
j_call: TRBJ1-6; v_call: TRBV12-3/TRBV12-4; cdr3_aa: CASSLAYRGPSPLHF
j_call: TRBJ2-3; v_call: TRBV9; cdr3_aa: CASSTNTDTQYF
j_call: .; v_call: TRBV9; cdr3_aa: CASSELAGRYNEQYF
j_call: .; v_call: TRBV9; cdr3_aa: CASSVGQGYNEQYF